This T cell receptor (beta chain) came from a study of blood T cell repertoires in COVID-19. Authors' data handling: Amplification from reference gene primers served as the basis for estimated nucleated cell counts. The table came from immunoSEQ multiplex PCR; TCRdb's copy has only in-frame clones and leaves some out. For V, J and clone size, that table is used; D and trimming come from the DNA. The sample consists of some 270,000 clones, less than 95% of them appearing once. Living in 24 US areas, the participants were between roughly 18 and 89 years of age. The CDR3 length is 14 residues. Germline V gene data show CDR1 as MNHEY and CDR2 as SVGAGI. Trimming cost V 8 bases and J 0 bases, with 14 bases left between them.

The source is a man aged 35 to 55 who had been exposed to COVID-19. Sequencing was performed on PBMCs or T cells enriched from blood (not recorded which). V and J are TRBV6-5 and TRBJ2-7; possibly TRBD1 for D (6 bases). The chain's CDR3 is CASPWAGASYEQYF. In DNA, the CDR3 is TGTGCCAGCCCTTGGGCAGGGGCCTCCTACGAGCAGTACTTC.